A selection of T cell receptor beta chains follows, all from one sample in a study of blood T cell repertoires in COVID-19. Measured with immunoSEQ multiplex PCR; TCRdb has only the in-frame clones, and not every one. The top ten clones hold around 5% of a sample with 130,000 to 150,000 clones, 70% to 90% of them seen once. The sample comprised peripheral blood. All receptors derive from a woman aged 45-60 years with acute or convalescent COVID-19. CDR3s include the opening cysteine and the closing phenylalanine or tryptophan. The D gene is left open where the match is weak. Part of the rows lack a size; the others show once, few, many or a class for expanded clones.

-,TRBJ1-1,TRBV6-2/TRBV6-3,few,TGTGCCAGCAGTTACTGGGACACTGGGGCTCCTGAAGCTTTCTTT,CASSYWDTGAPEAFF
-,TRBJ1-1,TRBV19,-,TGTGCCAGTAGTACCCTCGTGAACACTGAAGCTTTCTTT,CASSTLVNTEAFF
-,TRBJ2-3,TRBV6-1,-,TGTGCCAGCAGAACAAGGACTAGCACAGATACGCAGTATTTT,CASRTRTSTDTQYF
TRBD2,TRBJ2-5,TRBV6-5,-,TGTGCCAGCAGTTACTCGATTAGCGGGGGGCCAGAGACCCAGTACTTC,CASSYSISGGPETQYF
-,TRBJ1-1,TRBV11-1,-,TGTGCCAGCAGCTTAGCCAGCACTGAAGCTTTCTTT,CASSLASTEAFF
-,TRBJ1-2,TRBV27,few,TGTGCCAGCAGTTTTCAAGACAGGAGGGGCTACACCTTC,CASSFQDRRGYTF
-,TRBJ1-1,TRBV2,once,TGTGCCAGCACGCTCGAAACAGGTTTTAACACTGAAGCTTTCTTT,CASTLETGFNTEAFF
-,TRBJ1-2,TRBV7-6,-,TGTGCCAGCAGCCCAGCGGGGGGTGGGTATGGCTACACCTTC,CASSPAGGGYGYTF
-,TRBJ2-7,TRBV19,few,TGTGCCAGTAGTATAGCTACAGGTGTCTACGAGCAGTACTTC,CASSIATGVYEQYF
-,TRBJ1-2,TRBV18,-,TGTGCCAGCTCAATTGGGGGGAACTATGGCTACACCTTC,CASSIGGNYGYTF
-,TRBJ1-6,TRBV18,few,TGTGCCAGCTCACCCGAGGCCAGTTCTCTTTCACCCCTCCACTTT,CASSPEASSLSPLHF
TRBD2,TRBJ2-7,TRBV7-9,-,TGTGCCAGCAGCTCATCCGGACTAGCGGTTATAGACGAGCAGTACTTC,CASSSSGLAVIDEQYF
-,TRBJ2-7,TRBV11-3,few,TGTGCCAGCAGCTTAATGGCGGAAGACGAGCAGTACTTC,CASSLMAEDEQYF
TRBD2,TRBJ2-1,TRBV5-1,-,TGCGCCAGCACCAACTTAGCGGGGGGTTCGTTAGAGCAGTTCTTC,CASTNLAGGSLEQFF
-,TRBJ2-1,TRBV6-6,-,TGTGCCAGCTCCGGAGGGCACAGCTCCTACAATGAGCAGTTCTTC,CASSGGHSSYNEQFF
-,TRBJ2-7,TRBV3-1/TRBV3-2,-,TGTGCCAGCAGCCAGACATATGCCGAGCAGTACTTC,CASSQTYAEQYF